Below, 4 T cell receptor beta chains from the same sample are listed, as sequenced in a study of cytomegalovirus exposure and HLA in healthy donors (dated by TCRdb to 2016 to 2017). Libraries were made using the immunoSEQ multiplex PCR assay. For the multiplex PCR, a mixture combining 60 forward primers for TCR Vbeta segments and 13 reverse primers for TCR Jbeta segments was used. The immuneACCESS repertoire file appears here via TCRdb, limited to in-frame rearrangements. These files lack a portion of the clones; in checked studies, under half of the deficit traces to unresolved V genes, and the cause of the others is not known. The sample yields approximately 89,000 clones; less than 85% were counted once. The ten largest clones represent over 7% of the sample. Input material: PBMCs. These receptors originate from a man aged 40-49 years in good health and CMV-seropositive.

V usage is TRBV23-1 and J usage is TRBJ1-5; no reliable D call. TRBV23-1 is filed as an ORF, its function uncertain. V was trimmed by 4 bases and J by 3 bases, leaving 25 bases between them. The CDR3 has 19 amino acids. As DNA, the CDR3 is TGCGCCAGCAGTCCGGTGGTGACTTTCCACCAAACTAACAATCAGCCCCAGCATTTT. Amino acid sequence: CASSPVVTFHQTNNQPQHF.

With regard to this clone: The same CDR3 is also encoded by other DNA sequences in this sample. The genes are TRBV4-2 and TRBJ2-3, with 9 bases fitting TRBD2. The CDR3 length is 16 residues. Germline V gives CDR1 LGHNA, CDR2 YNFKEQ. Trimming at V came to 5 bases and at J to 5 bases, leaving 11 bases not matched to a gene. CDR3 protein: CASSLGAGGPGDTQYF. CDR3 DNA sequence: TGTGCCAGCAGCTTGGGAGCGGGAGGACCGGGAGATACGCAGTATTTT.

The chain couples TRBV5-4 to TRBJ1-4; D perhaps matches TRBD1 (5 bases). The CDR3 contains 14 residues. V lost 3 bases and J lost 4, with 10 bases in between. Germline assignment: CDR1 SGHNT and CDR2 YYREEE (reference sequence). CDR3 bases: TGTGCCAGCAGCTCTCAGGGCCGTAATGAAAAACTGTTTTTT. This gives the protein CASSSQGRNEKLFF.

The chain joins TRBV27 to TRBJ2-5; maybe TRBD2 (5 bases). Between the trimmed V and J ends, which lost 5 bases and 14 bases, there was a span of 21 bases. The CDR3 contains 13 residues. From germline, CDR1 is MNHEY and CDR2 SMNVEV (reference sequence). CDR3 loop: CASSRLGPGKTYF. CDR3 nucleotide sequence: TGTGCCAGCAGTCGACTCGGACCGGGAAAGACATACTTC.